This T cell receptor beta chain was identified in a study of immune evolution from preneoplasia to lung adenocarcinoma. Repertoires were generated with immunoSEQ multiplex PCR, while TCRdb's copy carries only in-frame clones and drops some. The table records a few thousand clones, around 77% of them present only once. Study-wide findings and caveats: Clonality was highest in normal lung, lower in later-stage lesions apparently.

J gave up 6 bases and V 5 bases, and 13 bases lay outside the gene matches. Germline V gene data show CDR1 as SNHLY and CDR2 as FYNNEI. The CDR3 extends over 17 amino acids. This clone was counted once. The antigen is undetermined. The receptor was derived from a person aged 55-80 years with lung adenocarcinoma. The chain carries TRBV2 and TRBJ2-2; 9 bases align to TRBD1. The sample consisted of FFPE adjacent normal lung tissue. Here the CDR3 reads CASSQRTINRGPGELFF. The CDR3 DNA reads as TGTGCCAGCAGTCAACGTACCATCAACAGGGGGCCCGGGGAGCTGTTTTTT.